The TCR beta chain described here comes from a study of blood T cell repertoires in COVID-19. Turning to the study itself: The United States, Italy and Spain supplied acute and convalescent COVID-19 samples. Sources were T cells, B-cell-depleted T cells, or PBMCs; the material itself was cDNA or gDNA.

Germline V CDR1 and CDR2: ENHRY, SYGVKD. The ends were cut back, 2 bases at V and 5 bases at J, with 6 bases in the middle. The CDR3 runs to 12 residues. Original handling: Amplification with reference gene primers provided the estimates of nucleated cell counts. Repertoires were generated with immunoSEQ multiplex PCR, while TCRdb's copy carries only in-frame clones and drops some. V, J and clone size are those of that table, while D and trimming were read from the DNA. The sample has 130,000 or so clones; roughly 81% are singletons. The specimen was peripheral blood. The receptor comes from a human donor in a cohort sampled during active COVID-19. The rearrangement joins TRBV10-3 to TRBJ1-1; D not resolved. CDR3 protein: CAISEQQTEAFF. DNA for the CDR3: TGTGCCATCAGTGAGCAACAGACTGAAGCTTTCTTT.